Detailed here is one TCR beta chain. Its antigen is not known. This entry belongs to a study of a mutant IDH1 vaccine in newly diagnosed glioma. About the research overall: Patients began vaccination 4-6 weeks after radiotherapy alone, or with temozolomide cycles. Treated patients, 62.5% male and roughly 40% female, averaged roughly 40 years of age. Before enrollment, the patients had been treated with radiotherapy alone, temozolomide alone, or both together. Most of them had received both.

TCRdb keeps only in-frame clones here, not all; method: immunoSEQ multiplex PCR. The sample shows 30,000 or so clones, roughly 80% of them seen only once. The time point is: week 35, safety follow-up. Vaccination comprised doses that each held 300 ug of mutant IDH1 20-mer peptide, plus topical imiquimod. The length of the CDR3 is 15 residues. CDR1 and CDR2 (germline): MNHNY, SVGAGI (reference sequence). V was trimmed by 7 bases and J by 2 bases, leaving 17 bases between them. The sample in question was PBMCs, obtained from a glioma patient whose treatment included an IDH1 peptide vaccine. The source is a woman in her late teens or twenties with glioma. The rearrangement links TRBV6-6 to TRBJ2-5; D uncertain. CDR3 nucleotide sequence: TGTGCCAGCAACCAACACCGGGTATTACAAGAGACCCAGTACTTC. This translates into CASNQHRVLQETQYF.